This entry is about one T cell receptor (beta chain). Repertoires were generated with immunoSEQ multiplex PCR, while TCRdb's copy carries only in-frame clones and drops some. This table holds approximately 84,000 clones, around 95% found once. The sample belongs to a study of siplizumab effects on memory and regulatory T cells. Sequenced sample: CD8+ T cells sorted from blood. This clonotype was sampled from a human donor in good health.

CDR3 nucleotide sequence: TGTGCCAGCAGTTTATCGCCTGGGCTGAACACTGAAGCTTTCTTT. Residues: CASSLSPGLNTEAFF. The chain is built from TRBV27 and TRBJ1-1, with unresolved D. Trimming pared 0 bases from V and 0 bases from J, leaving 8 bases between. Germline-derived CDR1 and CDR2 are MNHEY and SMNVEV (reference sequence). The length of the CDR3 is 15 residues.